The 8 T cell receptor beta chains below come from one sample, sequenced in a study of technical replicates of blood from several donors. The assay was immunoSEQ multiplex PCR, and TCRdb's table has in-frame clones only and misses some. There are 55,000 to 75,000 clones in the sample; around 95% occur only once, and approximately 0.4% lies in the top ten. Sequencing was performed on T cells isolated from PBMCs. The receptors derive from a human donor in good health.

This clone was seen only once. CDR3 protein: CASSGLAAGTQYF. CDR3 DNA sequence: TGTGCCAGCAGTGGCCTTGCGGCCGGGACCCAGTACTTC. The chain is built from TRBV6-1 and TRBJ2-5; D gene unclear. The CDR3 has 13 amino acids. Germline V gives CDR1 MNHNS, CDR2 SASEGT. Trimming took 4 bases from V and 7 from J, leaving 13 bases between them.

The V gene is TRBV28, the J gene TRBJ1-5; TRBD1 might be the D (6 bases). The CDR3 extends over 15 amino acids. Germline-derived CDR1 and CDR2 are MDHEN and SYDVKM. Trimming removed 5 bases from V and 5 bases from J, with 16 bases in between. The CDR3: CASSDQKTGHQPQHF. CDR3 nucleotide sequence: TGTGCCAGCAGTGACCAGAAGACAGGACATCAGCCCCAGCATTTT.

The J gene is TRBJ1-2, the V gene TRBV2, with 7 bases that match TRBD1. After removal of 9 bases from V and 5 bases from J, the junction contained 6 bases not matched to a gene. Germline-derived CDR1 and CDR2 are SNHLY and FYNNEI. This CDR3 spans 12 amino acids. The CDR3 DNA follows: TGTGCCAGGACAGGGATTGGTTATGGCTACACCTTC. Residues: CARTGIGYGYTF.

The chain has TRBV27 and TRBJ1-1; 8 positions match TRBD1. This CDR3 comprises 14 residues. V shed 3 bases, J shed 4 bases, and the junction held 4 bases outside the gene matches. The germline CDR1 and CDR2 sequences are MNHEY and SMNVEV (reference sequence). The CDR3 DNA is TGTGCCAGCAGTTTGGACAGGGAGGGCACTGAAGCTTTCTTT. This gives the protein CASSLDREGTEAFF.

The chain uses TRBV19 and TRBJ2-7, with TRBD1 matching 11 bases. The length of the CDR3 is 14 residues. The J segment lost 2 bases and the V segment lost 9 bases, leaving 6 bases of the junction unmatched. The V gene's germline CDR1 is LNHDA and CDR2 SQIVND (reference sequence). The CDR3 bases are TGTGCCAGCCGCCGGGACAGGGGGACCTACGAGCAGTACTTC. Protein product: CASRRDRGTYEQYF.

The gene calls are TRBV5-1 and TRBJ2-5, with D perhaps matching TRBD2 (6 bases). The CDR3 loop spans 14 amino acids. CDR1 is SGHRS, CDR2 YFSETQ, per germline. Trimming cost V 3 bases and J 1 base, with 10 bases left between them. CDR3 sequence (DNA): TGCGCCAGCAGCTGGGCGGGGCCCCAAGAGACCCAGTACTTC. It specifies CASSWAGPQETQYF.

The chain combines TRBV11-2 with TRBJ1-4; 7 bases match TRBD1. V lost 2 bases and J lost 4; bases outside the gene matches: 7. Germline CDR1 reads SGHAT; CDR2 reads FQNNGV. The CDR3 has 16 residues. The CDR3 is CASSLLNRGYNEKLFF. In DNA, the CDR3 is TGTGCCAGCAGCTTACTCAACAGGGGCTATAATGAAAAACTGTTTTTT.

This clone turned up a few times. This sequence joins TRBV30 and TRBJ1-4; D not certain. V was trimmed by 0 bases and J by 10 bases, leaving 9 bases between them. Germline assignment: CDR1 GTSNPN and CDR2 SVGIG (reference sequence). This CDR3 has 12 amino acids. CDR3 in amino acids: CAWSVVRGKLFF. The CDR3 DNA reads TGTGCCTGGAGTGTAGTCAGAGGAAAACTGTTTTTT.